Shown below are 13 T cell receptor beta chains from a single sample sequenced in a study of control samples from healthy donors and cancer patients. TCRdb keeps only in-frame clones here, not all; method: immunoSEQ multiplex PCR. Seen here are roughly 150,000 clones, 93% observed once, and the top ten hold 2.4%. The source material was blood. The receptors derive from a man aged 50-60 years in good health.

The rearrangement uses TRBV29-1 and TRBJ1-2; TRBD1 is a possible D gene (5 bases). Germline V gene sequence: CDR1 SQVTM, CDR2 ANQGSEA. V lost 5 bases and J lost 0, with 13 bases in between. This CDR3 has 14 residues. This CDR3 reads CSVLTADPNYGYTF. CDR3 DNA sequence: TGCAGCGTTTTGACAGCTGATCCTAACTATGGCTACACCTTC.

The J gene is TRBJ1-4, the V gene TRBV5-1, with 8 bases aligning to TRBD1. The V and J ends lost 3 bases and 5 bases, in that order; junction bases with no gene match: 3. The germline gives CDR1 SGHRS, CDR2 YFSETQ. The length of the CDR3 is 14 residues. The CDR3 sequence is CASSSQGANEKLFF. The CDR3 region has the DNA TGCGCCAGCAGCTCTCAGGGGGCAAATGAAAAACTGTTTTTT.

This chain joins TRBV24-1 and TRBJ1-6; 7 bases fit TRBD1. Germline trimming cut 1 base from V and 10 bases from J; bases unmatched to any gene: 6. The V gene's germline CDR1 is KGHDR and CDR2 SFDVKD. CDR3 size: 15 residues. The chain's CDR3 is CATSDFGRGGSPLHF. CDR3 bases: TGTGCCACCAGTGATTTCGGCAGGGGGGGATCACCCCTCCACTTT.

V and J are TRBV5-5 and TRBJ1-2; the D is unclear. Trimming pared 0 bases from V and 4 bases from J, leaving 4 bases between. The CDR3 sequence is 12 residues long. Germline CDR1 SGHKS, CDR2 YYEKEE (reference sequence). Written as DNA, the CDR3 is TGTGCCAGCAGCTTGGGGGGCTATGGCTACACCTTC. Its translation is CASSLGGYGYTF. Looking up the rest from reference TRBV5-5 and TRBJ1-2 gives the full variable domain: DAGVTQSPTHLIKTRGQQVTLRCSPISGHKSVSWYQQVLGQGPQFIFQYYEKEERGRGNFPDRFSARQFPNYSSELNVNALLLGDSALYLCASSLGGYGYTFGSGTRLTVV.

The CDR3 coding sequence is TGTGCCAGTAGCGCCCGGGGGCGGGACCAAGAGACCCAGTACTTC. The encoded protein is CASSARGRDQETQYF. The V call is TRBV19, the J call TRBJ2-5, with D perhaps assigned TRBD1 or TRBD2 (6 bases each). The CDR3 spans 15 residues. The V end was cut by 6 bases, the J end by 0 bases, with 14 bases between. CDR1 is LNHDA and CDR2 is SQIVND in the germline V gene (reference sequence).

CDR3 protein: CASNGQDSYNEQFF. The DNA for the CDR3 is TGTGCCAGCAACGGACAGGACTCCTACAATGAGCAGTTCTTC. The rearrangement links TRBV6-5 to TRBJ2-1, with 7 bases fitting TRBD1. The V segment lost 7 bases and the J segment 0 bases; nucleotides outside the gene matches: 3. The CDR3 extends over 14 amino acids. Germline V CDR1 and CDR2: MNHEY, SVGAGI.

The chain links TRBV9 to TRBJ1-1; D not certain. Germline lookup yields CDR1 SGDLS and CDR2 YYNGEE. The CDR3 runs to 14 residues. V was pared by 4 bases and J by 4 bases, with 14 bases between. As DNA, the CDR3 is TGTGCCAGCAGCCAGGCCCGCTTGGGCACTGAAGCTTTCTTT. Encoded protein: CASSQARLGTEAFF.

This chain joins TRBV5-1 and TRBJ1-2; 9 positions agree with TRBD1. Germline trimming cut 3 bases from V and 4 bases from J; bases unmatched to any gene: 16. Germline CDR1 and CDR2: SGHRS and YFSETQ. The CDR3 is 18 amino acids. CDR3 loop: CASSSIGPSGTGSYGYTF. CDR3 DNA: TGCGCCAGCAGCTCCATTGGCCCGTCCGGGACAGGGAGCTATGGCTACACCTTC.

V gene TRBV5-1 combines with J gene TRBJ1-3, with unresolved D. The CDR3 consists of 15 residues. Trimming took off 2 bases at V and 1 base at J, with 10 bases between the two ends. Germline lookup yields CDR1 SGHRS and CDR2 YFSETQ. CDR3 in amino acids: CASSLVAGSGNTIYF. In DNA, the CDR3 is TGCGCCAGCAGCTTAGTAGCGGGATCTGGAAACACCATATATTTT.

This clone was observed a single time. Distinct nucleotide sequences in the sample also encode this CDR3. The chain couples TRBV3-1 (or the pseudogene TRBV3-2) to TRBJ2-3, with TRBD2 matching 12 bases. CDR1 is LGHDT and CDR2 is YNNKEL in the germline V gene (reference sequence). V lost 3 bases, J lost 5 bases, and 0 bases stayed unmatched. The CDR3 has 14 residues. The CDR3 coding sequence is TGTGCCAGCAGCCAGGGACTAGCGGGAGATACGCAGTATTTT. It is translated as CASSQGLAGDTQYF.

The V call is TRBV27, the J call TRBJ2-5; D remains unclear. The CDR3 has 11 amino acids. V was trimmed by 4 bases and J by 10 bases, leaving 10 bases between them. The V gene's germline CDR1 is MNHEY and CDR2 SMNVEV (reference sequence). The DNA of the CDR3 is TGTGCCAGCAGTTCTCCGGCAGGCCAGTACTTC. Translating gives CASSSPAGQYF.

This rearrangement joins TRBV27 to TRBJ1-2, with 8 bases lining up with TRBD1. This CDR3 spans 15 amino acids. CDR1 MNHEY and CDR2 SMNVEV come from the germline V gene (reference sequence). V lost 5 bases and J lost 4; bases outside the gene matches: 9. CDR3 nucleotides: TGTGCCAGCAGTCAGCGCGGACAGGGCCTCTATGGCTACACCTTC. Translated, it gives CASSQRGQGLYGYTF.

This clone came up once. This rearrangement joins TRBV6-5 to TRBJ1-5; 10 bases match TRBD1. V lost 6 bases to trimming and J lost 5 bases; unmatched junction nucleotides: 4. Germline V CDR1 and CDR2: MNHEY, SVGAGI. This CDR3 is built from 14 residues. CDR3 residues: CASRGQGLDQPQHF. DNA for the CDR3: TGTGCCAGCAGGGGACAGGGGTTGGATCAGCCCCAGCATTTT.